The source of this TCR beta chain is a study of response to subunit inactivated influenza vaccine. There are 13 residues in the CDR3. V shed 5 bases, J shed 4 bases, and the junction held 5 bases outside the gene matches. Germline values: CDR1 GTSNPN, CDR2 SVGIG (reference sequence). Study conclusions and caveats: Authors proposed each seasonal influenza vaccination draws in few new T cells.

TCRdb re-called the RT-PCR reads through MiXCR, storing one row per CDR3 protein. The sample yields about 300,000 distinct CDR3 sequences, approximately 21% seen once. Notes on this clonotype: Antigen unknown.

The chain recombines TRBV30 with TRBJ1-2, with TRBD1 identical over 9 bases. The receptor was isolated from a man aged 45 to 75 who received an inactivated influenza vaccine. The sample here was PBMCs from blood, taken less than 22 months after vaccination. CDR3 residues: CAWAGTGIYGYTF. For the CDR3, the DNA is TGTGCCTGGGCCGGGACAGGGATCTATGGCTACACCTTC.